This section outlines one TCR beta chain sequence together with its context. Its antigen is not identified. This sample was included in a study of regulatory T cells in long-lasting Graves disease. Study-wide results and limits: Persistent cases favored TRBV28, TRBJ1-2 and TRBJ2-5.

Deletions cut 6 bases from V and 9 bases from J, with 12 bases between. Germline CDR1 MNHEY, CDR2 SVGEGT. This CDR3 has 12 amino acids. The time point was: newly diagnosed GD, antithyroid drugs for less than 3 months. Following extraction of RNA from PBMCs, that RNA was used to make the TCR library. In building TCR beta libraries, iRepertoire HTBI primers were used together with Arm-PCR of CDR3 regions. Per the authors' pipeline: Taken together, the samples had 62 TRBV and 13 to 15 TRBJ segments identified. Using its own MiXCR run on the multiplex PCR reads, TCRdb lists one record per CDR3 protein. The V and J calls were determined by TCRdb, not by the authors. The data hold 550,000 to 650,000 distinct CDR3 sequences, with roughly 16% observed a single time. The same data also contributed to another study, on T cells in Graves' hyperthyroidism and ophthalmopathy.

This chain links TRBV6-2 or TRBV6-3 with TRBJ2-1, with unresolved D. The sample here was peripheral blood mononuclear cells (PBMCs), taken at new diagnosis, from a patient treated with antithyroid drugs. The TCR comes from a man aged 18 to 35 with Graves disease. The CDR3 is CASSEALGEQFF. For the CDR3, the DNA is TGTGCCAGCAGCGAAGCCCTAGGTGAGCAGTTCTTC.